The TCR beta chain under discussion was sequenced for a study of monozygotic twins with inflammatory bowel disease. Without any T cell sorting, total RNA was isolated from whole blood. Comment on this clonotype: Its antigen remains unidentified.

Researchers used template switching to add UMIs featuring a 6-nucleotide sample barcode. Following a re-call of the 5' RACE reads, TCRdb has one entry per CDR3 protein and lacks DNA. The sample is made up of 350,000 to 500,000 distinct CDR3 sequences, and the top ten hold 2.4% of it. This CDR3 is built from 13 residues. Germline loops: CDR1 LNHDA, CDR2 SQIVND (reference sequence). Study-wide results and caveats: IBD patients displayed reduced TCRbeta diversity (inverse Simpson) when set against healthy co-twins.

This sequence was found in a human donor with ulcerative colitis or Crohn's disease, or a healthy co-twin of an affected twin (not recorded which). The chain links TRBV19 to TRBJ2-2. Material: blood. The chain's CDR3 is CASSRTQWGELFF.